The text below deals with one TCR beta chain. Its antigen is currently unknown. Assay used: immunoSEQ multiplex PCR; TCRdb lists only in-frame clones, some missing. The sample lists about 580,000 clones, 98% occurring once. Naive-designated CD8 cells lacked CD45RO, were positively enriched for CCR7, and omitted terminally differentiated effector memory CD45RA+ cells. The data originate from a study of shared clonotypes between healthy human individuals. At the level of the study: Per-donor plates numbered three CD4 naive, three CD4 memory, two CD8 naive and one CD8 memory. Findings and limits, study-wide: Of the naive CD4 clonotypes, approximately 5% were shared across several donors. Relative to their counterparts shared across all four donors, non-shared clonotypes exhibited diminished generation probabilities.

CDR3 length: 14 amino acids. Trimming cost V 6 bases and J 1 base; bases outside gene matches: 6. Germline assignment: CDR1 SQVTM and CDR2 ANQGSEA. The origin of this receptor is a man younger than 45 in good health. Sequenced material: naive CD8+ T cells sorted from blood. The V call is TRBV29-1, the J call TRBJ2-7; 10 nucleotides agree with TRBD2. CDR3 DNA sequence: TGCAGCGTGCCCTCTAGCGGGGGTTCCTACGAGCAGTACTTC. It encodes CSVPSSGGSYEQYF.